The sequence of this T cell receptor beta chain was determined in a study of glioma-infiltrating T cells after dendritic cell vaccination (dated by TCRdb to 2016 to 2017). A note on the overall study: The cohort comprised approximately 15 glioblastoma patients from Phase I and II dendritic cell vaccination trials, 9 newly diagnosed and 6 with recurrent disease. The vaccine consisted of monocyte-derived dendritic cells cultured less than 9 days with IL-4 and GM-CSF, then pulsed overnight with autologous tumor lysate. Between about 2002 and 2013, the patients were given dendritic cell vaccination pulsed with autologous tumor lysate. Each patient was given three intradermal dendritic cell vaccine injections, spaced two weeks apart, in the arm below the axilla. In glioblastoma patients vaccinated with dendritic cells, deep sequencing of TCR beta CDR3 regions served to measure tumor-infiltrating lymphocyte content and to compare repertoires between tumor and blood. Survival after dendritic cell vaccination was correlated with TCR sequencing metrics such as TIL content and the overlap between tumor and blood repertoires.

Patients were selected for having adequate residual fresh-frozen tumor tissue and more than two years of available survival data. Although molecular status otherwise differed among the glioblastoma patients, no patient had an isocitrate dehydrogenase mutation. PBMC were collected before vaccination, two weeks after the third vaccination, and at tumor progression if tumor progression occurred. Genomic DNA was extracted with the Qiagen DNeasy Blood extraction Kit. Paper-wide results and their limitations: Longer time to progression and overall survival after dendritic cell vaccination were predicted by higher estimated pretreatment TIL content. The three-group TCR overlap response model was characterized as speculative, and prospective validation of the model was stated to be required. The cohort was small and heterogeneous, with few patients having full blood and tumor sets and even fewer initial-recurrent tumor pairs. No direct relationship between TCR clonality and survival was found, suggesting that a diverse polyclonal response may matter.

The immunoSEQ assay amplified TCRB CDR3 regions from roughly 2 micrograms of genomic DNA, or from all available DNA when less than that amount was available. For multiplex PCR, 60 forward primers for TCR V beta segments and 13 reverse primers for J beta segments were used. To estimate reads per starting template, synthetic control templates were spiked into each sample at limiting dilution. The Illumina HiSeq System generated sequencing reads of 87 bp. Per the original workflow: PCR and sequencing errors were removed by merging closely related sequences with a nearest neighbor algorithm. TCR overlap was measured as the percentage of unique tumor TCR beta sequences that were also present in the peripheral blood of the same patient. What TCRdb holds here is the immuneACCESS table cut down to in-frame rearrangements. Part of the clones is not present; checked against another copy, under half of the missing clones reflect an unresolved V gene, and the others are unexplained. From that table come the V and J calls and clone size; the DNA was used to work out D and trimming. The sample table lists roughly 100,000 clones, about 84% of them with a count of one. Roughly 2.9% of the sample comes from the top ten.

Details on this clone: What this receptor recognizes is not known. No qualities accompany the bases; no much larger clone lies one base away.

The sequencing here drew on blood, taken before dendritic cell vaccination. This TCR came from a human donor with glioblastoma.

CDR3 loop: CASSYLTGGKGNEQYF. Here is the DNA: TGTGCCAGCAGTTACCTGACAGGGGGCAAGGGGAACGAGCAGTACTTC. The V and J genes are TRBV6-5 and TRBJ2-7, with 10 bases aligning to TRBD1. Counted from cysteine to phenylalanine, this CDR3 has 16 amino acids. Of all the DNA, just the CDR3 is kept, 48 bases in frame from base 1. The germline V gene sets CDR1 to MNHEY and CDR2 to SVGAGI. Trimming takes 2 bases off V and 5 bases off J; junction bases not matched to a gene: 9.